This T cell receptor beta chain was found in a study of blood T cell repertoires in COVID-19. Study in general: The study drew acute and convalescent COVID-19 samples from the United States, Italy and Spain. PBMCs, B-cell-depleted T cells, or T cells provided the cDNA or gDNA that made up the material.

Allocation to cohorts depended on clinical history reported by the participants. The CDR3 runs 15 residues. The germline CDR1 and CDR2 sequences are LNHDA and SQIVND (reference sequence). V shed 5 bases, J shed 7 bases, and the junction held 4 bases outside the gene matches. Assay: immunoSEQ multiplex PCR; the TCRdb copy retains only in-frame clones and omits some. The sample has 330,000 or so clones, over 80% seen once. This clone was found a few times. The chain is built from TRBV19 and TRBJ1-6; 11 positions match TRBD1. The material sequenced was PBMCs or T cells enriched from blood (not recorded which). The origin of this receptor is a man aged 25 to 40 who had recovered from COVID-19. The CDR3 spells CASSEGTGGNSPLHF. In nucleotides, the CDR3 is TGTGCCAGTAGTGAGGGGACAGGGGGGAATTCACCCCTCCACTTT.